Following are 20 T cell receptor beta chains from one sample sequenced in a study of blood T cells in healthy people across ages. Next came a second PCR, run for about 6 to 12 cycles, which used a sample-barcoded 5' primer along with a J-beta primer mix. From the 5' RACE reads, TCRdb called clonotypes with MiXCR, one entry per CDR3 protein. The data hold roughly 650,000 distinct CDR3 sequences, with about 30% observed a single time. Sequenced input: blood. All receptors derive from an elderly woman in good health.

This clonotype was detected many times. Its ends do not fully match the called genes, so a read error is possible. The chain couples TRBV4-1 to TRBJ2-7, with 11 bases lining up with TRBD1. The CDR3 has 15 residues. Germline V gene lookup returns CDR1 MGHRA and CDR2 YSYEKL. In DNA form, the CDR3 reads TGTGCCAGCAGCCCCGGACAGGGGGCCGTGTACGAGCAGTACTTC. As protein: CASSPGQGAVYEQYF.

This clonotype was counted between two and nine times. At one end, the junction sequence differs from germline, possibly due to a read error. The chain has TRBV30 and TRBJ2-5; 8 bases match TRBD2. The CDR3 has 14 amino acids. Germline loops: CDR1 GTSNPN, CDR2 SVGIG (reference sequence). Written as DNA, the CDR3 is TGTGCCTGGATGTGGGTAGCGGGGCAAGGGACCCAGTACTTC. It is translated as CAWMWVAGQGTQYF.

This clonotype was seen at least ten times. A much larger clone is a single base away; this may be a read error. The chain uses TRBV7-2 and TRBJ2-5, with 9 bases aligning to TRBD2. V lost 4 bases, J lost 11 bases, and 14 bases stayed unmatched. Per germline, CDR1 SGHTA and CDR2 FQGNSA. CDR3 size: 15 residues. The DNA of the CDR3 is TGTGCCAGCAGCTCCCAAGCGGGGGGATACAATGAGCAGTACTTC. Translation: CASSSQAGGYNEQYF.

Notes on this clonotype: Germline and junction disagree at one end, which may indicate a read error. The chain is built from TRBV5-1 and TRBJ2-5; D not certain. Germline V gives CDR1 SGHRS, CDR2 YFSETQ. The CDR3 contains 13 residues. The CDR3 loop is CASSPTSGETQYF. CDR3 DNA sequence: TGTGCCAGCAGCCCAACCTCCGGGGAGACCCAGTACTTC.

This clonotype was observed many times. This rearrangement joins TRBV2 to TRBJ2-1; 15 bases fit TRBD2. This CDR3 is 15 amino acids long. Trimming took 6 bases from V and 6 from J; bases not matched to a gene: 3. The germline V gene has CDR1 SNHLY and CDR2 FYNNEI. The chain's CDR3 is CASRMGLAGGNEQFF. CDR3 sequence (DNA): TGTGCCAGCAGGATGGGACTAGCGGGGGGCAATGAGCAGTTCTTC.

This clonotype was counted ten times or more. The chain employs TRBV12-3 or TRBV12-4 and TRBJ2-7; TRBD1 matches 7 bases. The V segment lost 1 base and the J segment 5 bases; nucleotides outside the gene matches: 5. The CDR3 sequence is 14 residues long. CDR3 sequence reads: CASSLDRGRHEQYF. DNA for the CDR3: TGTGCCAGCAGTTTAGACAGGGGAAGGCACGAGCAGTACTTC.

This clonotype was recorded at least ten times. The rearrangement links TRBV20-1 to TRBJ2-1; D is undetermined. The V gene lost 3 bases and the J gene lost 0 bases, with 15 bases spanning the gap. CDR1 and CDR2 from the germline V gene are DFQATT and SNEGSKA (reference sequence). The CDR3 is 16 amino acids. The CDR3: CSARILGGRSYNEQFF. DNA for the CDR3: TGCAGTGCTAGGATACTCGGTGGCCGCTCCTACAATGAGCAGTTCTTC.

This clonotype came up once. Possible read error: a much larger clone is one base away. The gene calls are TRBV14 and TRBJ2-4, with unresolved D. V lost 1 base and J 13 bases, leaving 14 bases between the germline ends. The CDR3 covers 13 residues. Germline V gives CDR1 SGHDN, CDR2 FVKESK. The CDR3 sequence is CASSQAGRNEQYF. For the CDR3, the DNA is TGTGCCAGCAGCCAAGCTGGTAGGAATGAGCAGTACTTC.

In its sample, this clonotype was seen a few times. The V call is TRBV20-1, the J call TRBJ2-2; 9 bases fit TRBD1. This CDR3 has 14 residues. CDR1 is DFQATT and CDR2 is SNEGSKA in the germline V gene (reference sequence). V shed 6 bases, J shed 2 bases, and the junction held 4 bases outside the gene matches. The CDR3 protein is CSAGDRVNTGELFF. CDR3 DNA: TGCAGTGCCGGGGACAGGGTAAACACCGGGGAGCTGTTTTTT.

In its sample, this clonotype was seen a few times. This chain links TRBV7-2 with TRBJ1-1; possible D gene TRBD1, 5 bases. The CDR3 has 12 residues. Germline V gene lookup returns CDR1 SGHTA and CDR2 FQGNSA. V was cut by 7 bases and J by 0 bases, with 6 bases left in between. The CDR3 DNA reads as TGTGCCAGCAACAGGATGAACACTGAAGCTTTCTTT. Residues: CASNRMNTEAFF.

This chain links TRBV7-3 with TRBJ1-1, with D tentatively TRBD1 (5 bases). Trimming removed 5 bases at V and 1 base at J, with 8 bases between. CDR3 length equals 13 residues. In germline, CDR1 is SGHTA, CDR2 FQGTGA. The CDR3 here is CASSKDTNTEAFF. The DNA of the CDR3 is TGTGCCAGCAGCAAGGACACGAACACTGAAGCTTTCTTT.

This clonotype was counted ten times or more. The chain is built from TRBV5-1 and TRBJ2-3; 7 bases are shared with TRBD1. The CDR3 covers 15 residues. CDR1 and CDR2 from the germline V gene are SGHRS and YFSETQ. Unmatched junction bases numbered 5, after V lost 3 bases and J lost 1 base. The CDR3 DNA sequence: TGCGCCAGCAGCTCCGACAGGGCCCGCACAGATACGCAGTATTTT. Translated: CASSSDRARTDTQYF.

In its sample, this clonotype was seen many times. The chain recombines TRBV29-1 with TRBJ1-4, with 9 positions matching TRBD1. Germline CDR1 is SQVTM and CDR2 is ANQGSEA. CDR3 length equals 14 residues. With 4 bases clipped from V and 8 bases from J, the junction kept 8 bases outside the gene matches. In DNA form, the CDR3 reads TGCAGCGTTGCGTCGACAGGGGGAAAAGAAAAACTGTTTTTT. Translating it yields CSVASTGGKEKLFF.

This clonotype was recorded a few times. This rearrangement joins TRBV20-1 to TRBJ2-7; 11 bases agree with TRBD2. CDR1 and CDR2 (germline): DFQATT, SNEGSKA (reference sequence). Trimming at V came to 2 bases and at J to 7 bases, leaving 10 bases not matched to a gene. The CDR3 extends over 15 amino acids. The CDR3 sequence is CSARYPSGGRSEQYF. CDR3 DNA sequence: TGCAGTGCTAGATACCCTAGCGGGGGGCGCAGTGAGCAGTACTTC.

This clonotype appeared many times. The CDR3: CASSLTAAGLTDTQYF. The CDR3 region has the DNA TGTGCCAGCAGCTTAACGGCGGCGGGCCTCACAGATACGCAGTATTTT. The chain joins TRBV7-2 to TRBJ2-3; tentatively, D is TRBD2 (5 bases). The V gene's germline CDR1 is SGHTA and CDR2 FQGNSA. Trimming removed 2 bases from V and 2 bases from J, with 14 bases in between. This CDR3 has 16 residues.

This clonotype showed up just once. The chain links TRBV12-3 or TRBV12-4 to TRBJ2-3, with TRBD2 identical over 10 bases. Unmatched junction bases numbered 4, after V lost 4 bases and J lost 3 bases. The CDR3 covers 15 residues. In nucleotides, the CDR3 is TGTGCCAGCAGTTCACAACTAGCGGGGACAGATACGCAGTATTTT. Translating it yields CASSSQLAGTDTQYF.

The genes are TRBV20-1 and TRBJ2-7; D is ambiguous. V shed 0 bases and J shed 5 bases, with 17 bases lying between them. The V gene's germline CDR1 is DFQATT and CDR2 SNEGSKA (reference sequence). There are 15 residues in the CDR3. CDR3 residues: CSAREWSGSRDEQYF. CDR3 nucleotide sequence: TGCAGTGCTAGAGAGTGGTCCGGATCCCGAGACGAGCAGTACTTC.

The V and J genes are TRBV7-2 and TRBJ2-4; 8 bases map to TRBD1. The CDR3 has 14 residues. The germline CDR1 and CDR2 sequences are SGHTA and FQGNSA. V trimming: 4 bases; J trimming: 9 bases; junction bases outside the gene matches: 8. CDR3 nucleotide sequence: TGTGCCAGCAGCTCCAGACAGGGGTCCTCCATTCAGTACTTC. Translating it yields CASSSRQGSSIQYF.

CDR3 protein: CASSERGLHDNEQYF. The CDR3 DNA reads as TGCGCCAGCAGTGAGAGGGGGCTGCATGACAACGAGCAGTACTTC. This rearrangement joins TRBV10-1 to TRBJ2-7; 7 positions agree with TRBD1. Germline V gives CDR1 WNHNN, CDR2 SYGVQD (reference sequence). This CDR3 has 15 amino acids. Trimming at V came to 2 bases and at J to 5 bases, leaving 9 bases not matched to a gene.

The chain joins TRBV4-2 to TRBJ2-3; 8 bases map to TRBD2. CDR1 and CDR2 (germline): LGHNA, YNFKEQ. This CDR3 is built from 16 residues. After removal of 0 bases from V and 4 bases from J, the junction contained 6 bases not matched to a gene. The CDR3 sequence: CASSQDPGGPPDTQYF. The CDR3 region has the DNA TGTGCCAGCAGCCAAGATCCGGGGGGGCCTCCAGATACGCAGTATTTT.